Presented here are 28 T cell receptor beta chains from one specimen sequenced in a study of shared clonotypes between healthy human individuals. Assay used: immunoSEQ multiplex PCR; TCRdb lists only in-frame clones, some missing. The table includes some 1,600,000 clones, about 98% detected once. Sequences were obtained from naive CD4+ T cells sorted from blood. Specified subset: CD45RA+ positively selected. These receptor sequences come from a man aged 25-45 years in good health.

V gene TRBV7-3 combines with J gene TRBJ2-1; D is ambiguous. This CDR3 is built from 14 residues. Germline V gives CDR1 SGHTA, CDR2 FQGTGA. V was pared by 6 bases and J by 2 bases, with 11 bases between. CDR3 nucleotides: TGTGCCAGCAGTGGTGGCAGTGCCTACAATGAGCAGTTCTTC. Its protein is CASSGGSAYNEQFF.

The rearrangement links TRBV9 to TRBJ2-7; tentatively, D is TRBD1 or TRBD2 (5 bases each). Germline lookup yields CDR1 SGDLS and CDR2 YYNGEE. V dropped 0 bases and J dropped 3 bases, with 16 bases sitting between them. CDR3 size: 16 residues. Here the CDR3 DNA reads TGTGCCAGCAGCGTAGGCACCCCCGGGACCGGCTACGAGCAGTACTTC. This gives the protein CASSVGTPGTGYEQYF.

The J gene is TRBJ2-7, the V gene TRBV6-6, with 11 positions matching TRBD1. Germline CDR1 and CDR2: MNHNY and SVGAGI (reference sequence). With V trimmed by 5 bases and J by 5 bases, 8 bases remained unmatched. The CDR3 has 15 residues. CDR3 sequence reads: CASSRMGQGVHEQYF. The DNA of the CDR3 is TGTGCCAGCAGTCGAATGGGACAGGGGGTCCACGAGCAGTACTTC.

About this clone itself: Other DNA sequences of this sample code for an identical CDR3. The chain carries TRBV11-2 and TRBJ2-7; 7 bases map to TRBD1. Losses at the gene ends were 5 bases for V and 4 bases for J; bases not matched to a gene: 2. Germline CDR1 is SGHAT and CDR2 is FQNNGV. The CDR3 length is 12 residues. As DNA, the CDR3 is TGTGCCAGCAGCCTACAGGGGTACGAGCAGTACTTC. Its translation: CASSLQGYEQYF. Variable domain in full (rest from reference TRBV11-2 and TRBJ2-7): EAGVAQSPRYKIIEKRQSVAFWCNPISGHATLYWYQQILGQGPKLLIQFQNNGVVDDSQLPKDRFSAERLKGVDSTLKIQPAKLEDSAVYLCASSLQGYEQYFGPGTRLTVT.

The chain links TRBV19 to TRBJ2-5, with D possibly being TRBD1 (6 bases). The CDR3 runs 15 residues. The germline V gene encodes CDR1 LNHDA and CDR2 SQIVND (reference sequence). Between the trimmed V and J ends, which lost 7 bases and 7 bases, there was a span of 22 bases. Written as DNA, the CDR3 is TGTGCCAGTACCACGGGTCTGGGGTCGACAGGGACCCAGTACTTC. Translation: CASTTGLGSTGTQYF.

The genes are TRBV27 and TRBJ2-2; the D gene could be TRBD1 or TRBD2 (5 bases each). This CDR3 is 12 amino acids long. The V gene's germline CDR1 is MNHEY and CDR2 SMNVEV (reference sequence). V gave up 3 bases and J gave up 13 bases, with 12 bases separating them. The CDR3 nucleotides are TGTGCCAGCAGTTTGCCACCGGGGCGGCTGTTTTTT. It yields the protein CASSLPPGRLFF.

The CDR3 DNA reads TGTGCCAGCAGGTCCAGCTCCCTAAGGGAGCAGTACTTC. This gives the protein CASRSSSLREQYF. The chain recombines TRBV2 with TRBJ2-7; D gene ambiguous. The CDR3 consists of 13 residues. Germline assignment: CDR1 SNHLY and CDR2 FYNNEI. Trimming took off 6 bases at V and 7 bases at J, with 16 bases between the two ends.

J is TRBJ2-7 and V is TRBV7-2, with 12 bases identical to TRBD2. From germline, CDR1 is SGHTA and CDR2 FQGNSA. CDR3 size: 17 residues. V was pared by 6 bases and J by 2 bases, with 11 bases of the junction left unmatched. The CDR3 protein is CASRPRLAGVNPYEQYF. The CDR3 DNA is TGTGCCAGCAGACCCAGACTAGCGGGAGTTAACCCCTACGAGCAGTACTTC.

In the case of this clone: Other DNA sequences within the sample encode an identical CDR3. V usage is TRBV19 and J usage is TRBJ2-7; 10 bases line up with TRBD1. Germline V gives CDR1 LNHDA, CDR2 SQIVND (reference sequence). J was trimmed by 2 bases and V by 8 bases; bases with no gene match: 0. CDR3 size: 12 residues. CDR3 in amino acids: CASGQGAYEQYF. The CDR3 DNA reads TGTGCCAGTGGACAGGGGGCCTACGAGCAGTACTTC.

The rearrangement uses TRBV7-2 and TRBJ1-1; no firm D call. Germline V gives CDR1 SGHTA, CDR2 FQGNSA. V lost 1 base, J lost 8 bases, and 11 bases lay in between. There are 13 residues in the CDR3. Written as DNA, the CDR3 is TGTGCCAGCAGCTTAGATGGGGTAGGGGAAGCTTTCTTT. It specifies CASSLDGVGEAFF.

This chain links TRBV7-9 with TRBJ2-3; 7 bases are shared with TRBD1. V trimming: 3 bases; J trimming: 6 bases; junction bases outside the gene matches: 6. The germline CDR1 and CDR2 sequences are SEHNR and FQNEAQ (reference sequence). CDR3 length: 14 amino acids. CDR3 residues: CASSFGSRGDTQYF. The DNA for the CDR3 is TGTGCCAGCAGCTTCGGTAGCAGGGGGGATACGCAGTATTTT.

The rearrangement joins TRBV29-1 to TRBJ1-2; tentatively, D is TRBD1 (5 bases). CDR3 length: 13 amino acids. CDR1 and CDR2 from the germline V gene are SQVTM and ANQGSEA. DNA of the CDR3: TGCACCTCCTATGGTGGGACGGACTATGGCTACACCTTC. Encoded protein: CTSYGGTDYGYTF.

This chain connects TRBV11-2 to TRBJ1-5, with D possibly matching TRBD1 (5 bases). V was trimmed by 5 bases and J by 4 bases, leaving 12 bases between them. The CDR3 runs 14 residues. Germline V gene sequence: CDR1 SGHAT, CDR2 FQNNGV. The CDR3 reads CASSQGWVNQPQHF. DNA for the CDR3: TGTGCCAGCAGCCAGGGTTGGGTAAATCAGCCCCAGCATTTT.

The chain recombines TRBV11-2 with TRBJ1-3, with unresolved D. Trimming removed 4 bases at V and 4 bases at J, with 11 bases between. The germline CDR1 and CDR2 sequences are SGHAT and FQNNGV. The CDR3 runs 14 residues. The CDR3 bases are TGTGCCAGCAGCTCAACCCCGGCGGGAAACACCATATATTTT. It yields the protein CASSSTPAGNTIYF.

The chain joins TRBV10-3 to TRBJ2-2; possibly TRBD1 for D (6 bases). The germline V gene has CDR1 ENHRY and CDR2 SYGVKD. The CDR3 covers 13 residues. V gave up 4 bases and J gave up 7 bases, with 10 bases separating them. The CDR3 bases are TGTGCCATCAGTGTCCAGGGGCTCGGGGAGCTGTTTTTT. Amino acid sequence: CAISVQGLGELFF.

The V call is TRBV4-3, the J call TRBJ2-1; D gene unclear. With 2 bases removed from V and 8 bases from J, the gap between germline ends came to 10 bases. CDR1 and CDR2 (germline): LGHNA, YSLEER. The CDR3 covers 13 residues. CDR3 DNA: TGCGCCAGCAGCCAAAGGGTTACGGATGAGCAGTTCTTC. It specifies CASSQRVTDEQFF.

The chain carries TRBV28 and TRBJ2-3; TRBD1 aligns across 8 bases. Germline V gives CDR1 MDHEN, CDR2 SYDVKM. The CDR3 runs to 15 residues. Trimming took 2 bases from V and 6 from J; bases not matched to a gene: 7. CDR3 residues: CASSLDTGGWDTQYF. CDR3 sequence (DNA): TGTGCCAGCAGTTTAGATACAGGGGGTTGGGATACGCAGTATTTT.

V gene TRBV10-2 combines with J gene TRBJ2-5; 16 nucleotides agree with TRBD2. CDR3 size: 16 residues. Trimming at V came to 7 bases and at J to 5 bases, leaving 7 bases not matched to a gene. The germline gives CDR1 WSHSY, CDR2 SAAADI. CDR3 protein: CASKGTSGRGGETQYF. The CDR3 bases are TGCGCCAGCAAAGGGACTAGCGGGAGGGGCGGGGAGACCCAGTACTTC.

The CDR3 nucleotides read TGCAGCGTTGAGCTCGAGAGCTCCTACGAGCAGTACTTC. Residues: CSVELESSYEQYF. V and J are TRBV29-1 and TRBJ2-7; D call uncertain. CDR1 SQVTM and CDR2 ANQGSEA come from the germline V gene. There are 13 residues in the CDR3. V gave up 3 bases and J gave up 0 bases, with 9 bases separating them.

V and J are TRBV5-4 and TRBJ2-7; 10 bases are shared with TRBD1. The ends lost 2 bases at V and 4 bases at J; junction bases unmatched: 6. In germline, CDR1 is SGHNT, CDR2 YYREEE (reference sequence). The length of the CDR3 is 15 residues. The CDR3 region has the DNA TGTGCCAGCAGCTTTCCGGGACAGGGGAAATACGAGCAGTACTTC. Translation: CASSFPGQGKYEQYF.

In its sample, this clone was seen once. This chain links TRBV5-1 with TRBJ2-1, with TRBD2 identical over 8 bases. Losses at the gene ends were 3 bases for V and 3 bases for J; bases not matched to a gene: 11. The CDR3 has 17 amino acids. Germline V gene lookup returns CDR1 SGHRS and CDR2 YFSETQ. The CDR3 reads CASSSTPWTSSYNEQFF. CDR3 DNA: TGCGCCAGCAGCTCTACTCCCTGGACTAGCAGCTACAATGAGCAGTTCTTC.

The CDR3 DNA is TGTGCCTGGGGTCTCAGGGTCCTAAGCTCCTACAATGAGCAGTTCTTC. Amino acid sequence: CAWGLRVLSSYNEQFF. V is TRBV30 and J is TRBJ2-1; a possible D gene is TRBD1 (5 bases). The CDR3 has 16 residues. The V gene's germline CDR1 is GTSNPN and CDR2 SVGIG (reference sequence). V lost 5 bases to trimming and J lost 0 bases, with 17 bases between them. Filled out from reference TRBV30 and TRBJ2-1, the complete variable domain reads SQTIHQWPATLVQPVGSPLSLECTVEGTSNPNLYWYRQAAGRGLQLLFYSVGIGQISSEVPQNLSASRPQDRQFILSSKKLLLSDSGFYLCAWGLRVLSSYNEQFFGPGTRLTVL.

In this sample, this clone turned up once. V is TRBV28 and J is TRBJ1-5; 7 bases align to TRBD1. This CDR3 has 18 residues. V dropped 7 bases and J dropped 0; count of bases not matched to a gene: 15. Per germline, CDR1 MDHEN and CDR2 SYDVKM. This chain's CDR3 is CASIPDRVRRVSNQPQHF. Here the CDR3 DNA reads TGTGCCAGCATCCCCGACAGGGTCCGCCGGGTTAGCAATCAGCCCCAGCATTTT.

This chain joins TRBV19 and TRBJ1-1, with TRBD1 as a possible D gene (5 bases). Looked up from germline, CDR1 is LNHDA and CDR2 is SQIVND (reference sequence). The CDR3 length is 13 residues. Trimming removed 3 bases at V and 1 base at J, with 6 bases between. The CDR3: CASSMGPNTEAFF. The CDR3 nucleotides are TGTGCCAGTAGTATGGGGCCGAACACTGAAGCTTTCTTT.

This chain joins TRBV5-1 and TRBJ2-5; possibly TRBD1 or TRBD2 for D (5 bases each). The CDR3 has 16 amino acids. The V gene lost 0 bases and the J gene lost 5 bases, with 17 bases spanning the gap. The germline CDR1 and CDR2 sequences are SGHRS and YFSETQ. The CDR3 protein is CASSLAFGEGLETQYF. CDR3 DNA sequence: TGCGCCAGCAGCTTGGCCTTTGGCGAGGGGTTGGAGACCCAGTACTTC.

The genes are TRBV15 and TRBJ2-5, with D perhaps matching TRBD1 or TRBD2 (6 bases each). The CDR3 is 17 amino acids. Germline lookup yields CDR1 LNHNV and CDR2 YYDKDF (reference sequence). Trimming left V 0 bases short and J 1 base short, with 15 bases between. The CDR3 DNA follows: TGTGCCACCAGCAGAGATAGCGGAAGGGGGTCCCAAGAGACCCAGTACTTC. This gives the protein CATSRDSGRGSQETQYF.

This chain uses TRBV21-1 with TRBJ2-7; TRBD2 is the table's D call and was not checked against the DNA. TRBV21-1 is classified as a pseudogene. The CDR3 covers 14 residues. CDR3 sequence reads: CASSRLAGVVEQYF. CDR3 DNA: TGTGCCAGCAGCAGATTAGCGGGAGTGGTTGAGCAGTACTTC.

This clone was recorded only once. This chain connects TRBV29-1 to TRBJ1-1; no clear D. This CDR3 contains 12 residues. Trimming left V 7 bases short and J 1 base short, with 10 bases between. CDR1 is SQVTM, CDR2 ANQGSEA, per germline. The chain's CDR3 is CSAGFPNTEAFF. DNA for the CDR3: TGCAGCGCCGGGTTTCCGAACACTGAAGCTTTCTTT.